This is a list of T cell receptor beta chains from one sample in a study of early T cells in non-severe SARS-CoV-2 infection. TCRdb used MiXCR to reprocess the 5' RACE reads, holding one entry per CDR3 protein. The data contain about 110,000 distinct CDR3 sequences, around 12% of them singletons. The sample was whole blood, taken at baseline. These receptors were obtained from an adult who was a healthcare worker with PCR-confirmed SARS-CoV-2 infection or an uninfected control (not recorded which). The CDR3 runs from the conserved cysteine through the conserved F or W. Fields, in order: J gene, clone size, V gene, CDR3 protein. Clone size appears in some rows only: once, few, many, or a class for an expanded clone.

TRBJ2-1 | many | TRBV24-1 | CATSDLQPGQGWNEQFF
TRBJ2-3 | few | TRBV27 | CASSFMGQGGTQYF
TRBJ2-2 | - | TRBV7-3 | CASSLGASGLTGELFF
TRBJ2-5 | - | TRBV20-1 | CSARDIEAGAETQYF
TRBJ1-5 | - | TRBV20-1 | CSATRTGVSNQPQHF
TRBJ2-3 | - | TRBV18 | CASSSVLLADTQYF
TRBJ1-4 | - | TRBV15 | CATSYPPTTNEKLFF
TRBJ2-7 | few | TRBV18 | CASSPTNGQGYEQYF
TRBJ1-5 | few | TRBV28 | CASSTGRWNQPQHF
TRBJ1-5 | many | TRBV28 | CASRLTGGPQPQHF
TRBJ2-4 | few | TRBV20-1 | CSARDNGAKNIQYF
TRBJ2-3 | - | TRBV12-3/TRBV12-4 | CASSLSNGGDTQYF
TRBJ1-6 | - | TRBV20-1 | CSARDSGGGNSPLHF
TRBJ2-3 | few | TRBV5-1 | CASSQNDRVTDTQYF